The rows below give T cell receptor beta chains drawn from one sample of a study of blood T cell repertoires in COVID-19. This table comes from immunoSEQ multiplex PCR, and its TCRdb copy is limited to in-frame clones, with some not included. Of 180,000 or so clones listed, around 85% were seen once; the top ten hold approximately 13%. The specimen was peripheral blood. The source is a man in his forties or fifties who had recovered from COVID-19. Both conserved end residues are part of each CDR3.

V gene	CDR3 length	J gene	CDR3 protein
TRBV19	16	TRBJ2-2	CASSRGSARGTGELFF
TRBV3-1/TRBV3-2	18	TRBJ1-3	CASSPSPGQVNSGNTIYF
TRBV5-4	11	TRBJ2-1	CASRGGNEQFF
TRBV29-1	13	TRBJ2-1	CSVRDAGRDEQFF
TRBV27	13	TRBJ1-1	CASSIQENTEAFF
TRBV19	15	TRBJ2-2	CASSQVAGNTGELFF
TRBV5-1	16	TRBJ2-3	CASSSGLAGGEDTQYF
TRBV3-1/TRBV3-2	14	TRBJ2-1	CASHRAGADNEQFF
TRBV27	15	TRBJ1-1	CASTPLGSGFNEAFF
TRBV7-2	13	TRBJ1-1	CASSLAGRTEAFF
TRBV7-9	13	TRBJ2-7	CASSLVTGYEQYF
TRBV7-9	15	TRBJ1-1	CASSPGTGRNTEAFF
TRBV2	15	TRBJ2-7	CASSEGSSGPYEQYF
TRBV5-4	15	TRBJ2-7	CASSWGLAPEYEQYF
TRBV4-1	14	TRBJ1-5	CASSQNQGLEPQHF
TRBV6-4	16	TRBJ2-2	CASPYTGTPDTGELFF
TRBV10-2	15	TRBJ2-3	CASRKGLAGADTQYF